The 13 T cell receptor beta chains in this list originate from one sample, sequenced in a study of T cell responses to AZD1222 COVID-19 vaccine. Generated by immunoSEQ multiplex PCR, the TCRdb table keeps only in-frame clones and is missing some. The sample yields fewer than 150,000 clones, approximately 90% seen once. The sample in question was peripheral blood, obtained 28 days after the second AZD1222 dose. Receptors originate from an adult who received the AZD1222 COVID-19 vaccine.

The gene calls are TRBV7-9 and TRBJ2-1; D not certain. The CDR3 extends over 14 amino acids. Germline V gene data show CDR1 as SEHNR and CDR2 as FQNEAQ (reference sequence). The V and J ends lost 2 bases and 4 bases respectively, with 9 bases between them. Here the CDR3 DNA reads TGTGCCAGCAGCTTAACCGACGGATACAATGAGCAGTTCTTC. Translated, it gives CASSLTDGYNEQFF.

DNA of the CDR3: TGTGCCAGCAGCTTGGGGCCATCCCTGGGGGGGAGTTTGTTCTTC. This sequence encodes CASSLGPSLGGSLFF. The genes are TRBV7-2 and TRBJ2-1; TRBD2 matches 7 bases. The V gene's germline CDR1 is SGHTA and CDR2 FQGNSA. CDR3 size: 15 residues. V shed 3 bases, J shed 15 bases, and the junction held 17 bases outside the gene matches.

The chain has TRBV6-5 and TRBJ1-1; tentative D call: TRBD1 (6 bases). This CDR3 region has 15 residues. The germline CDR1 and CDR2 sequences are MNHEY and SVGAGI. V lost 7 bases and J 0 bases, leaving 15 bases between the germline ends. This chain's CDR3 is CASIPNRDMNTEAFF. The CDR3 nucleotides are TGTGCCAGCATACCCAACAGGGACATGAACACTGAAGCTTTCTTT.

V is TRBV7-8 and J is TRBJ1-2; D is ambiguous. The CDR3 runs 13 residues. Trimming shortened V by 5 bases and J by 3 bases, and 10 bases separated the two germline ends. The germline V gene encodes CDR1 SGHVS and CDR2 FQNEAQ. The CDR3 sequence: CASSPVGDYGYTF. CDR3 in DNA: TGTGCCAGCAGCCCAGTGGGTGACTATGGCTACACCTTC.

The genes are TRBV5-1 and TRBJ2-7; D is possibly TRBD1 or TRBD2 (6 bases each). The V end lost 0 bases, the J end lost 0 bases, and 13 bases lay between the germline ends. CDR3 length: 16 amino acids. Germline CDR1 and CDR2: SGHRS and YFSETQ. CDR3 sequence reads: CASSLDIGGHSYEQYF. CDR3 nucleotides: TGCGCCAGCAGCTTGGATATCGGGGGCCACTCCTACGAGCAGTACTTC. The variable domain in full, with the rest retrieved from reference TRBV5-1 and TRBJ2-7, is KAGVTQTPRYLIKTRGQQVTLSCSPISGHRSVSWYQQTPGQGLQFLFEYFSETQRNKGNFPGRFSGRQFSNSRSEMNVSTLELGDSALYLCASSLDIGGHSYEQYFGPGTRLTVT.

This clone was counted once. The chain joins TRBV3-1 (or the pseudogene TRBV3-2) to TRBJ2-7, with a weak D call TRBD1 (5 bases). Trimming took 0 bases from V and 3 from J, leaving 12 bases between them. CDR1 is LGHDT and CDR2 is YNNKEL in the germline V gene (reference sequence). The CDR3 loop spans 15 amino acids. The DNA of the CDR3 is TGTGCCAGCAGCCAAGATCGTATCAGGGTCTACGAGCAGTACTTC. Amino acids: CASSQDRIRVYEQYF.

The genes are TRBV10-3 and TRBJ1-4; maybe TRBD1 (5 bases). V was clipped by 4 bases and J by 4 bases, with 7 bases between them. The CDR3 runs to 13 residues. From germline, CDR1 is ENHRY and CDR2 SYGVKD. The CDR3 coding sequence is TGTGCCATCAGTGCAGGGATTAATGAAAAACTGTTTTTT. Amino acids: CAISAGINEKLFF.

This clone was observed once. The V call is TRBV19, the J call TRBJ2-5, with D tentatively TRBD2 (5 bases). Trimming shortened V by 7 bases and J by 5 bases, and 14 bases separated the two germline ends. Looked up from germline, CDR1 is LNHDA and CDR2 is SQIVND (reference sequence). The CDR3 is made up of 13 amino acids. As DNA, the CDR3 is TGTGCCAGTAAAGAGGGCGCGATGGAGACCCAGTACTTC. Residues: CASKEGAMETQYF.

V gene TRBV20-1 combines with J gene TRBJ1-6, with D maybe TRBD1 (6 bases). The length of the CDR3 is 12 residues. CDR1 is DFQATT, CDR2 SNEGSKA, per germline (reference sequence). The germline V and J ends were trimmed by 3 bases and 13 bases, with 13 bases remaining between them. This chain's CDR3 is CSASATGNPLHF. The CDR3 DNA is TGCAGTGCTAGTGCAACAGGGAACCCCCTCCACTTT.

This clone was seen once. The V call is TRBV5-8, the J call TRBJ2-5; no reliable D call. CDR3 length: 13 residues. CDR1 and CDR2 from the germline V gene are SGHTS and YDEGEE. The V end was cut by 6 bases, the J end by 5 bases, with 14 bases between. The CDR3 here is CASTLVFGETQYF. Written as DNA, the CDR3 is TGTGCCAGCACCTTAGTGTTCGGGGAGACCCAGTACTTC.

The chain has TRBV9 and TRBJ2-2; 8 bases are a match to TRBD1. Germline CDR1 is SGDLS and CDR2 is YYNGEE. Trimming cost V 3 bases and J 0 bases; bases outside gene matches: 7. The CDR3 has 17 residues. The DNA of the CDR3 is TGTGCCAGCAGCGCCAGCAGGACAGGGACGAACACCGGGGAGCTGTTTTTT. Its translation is CASSASRTGTNTGELFF. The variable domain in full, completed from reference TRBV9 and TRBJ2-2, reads DSGVTQTPKHLITATGQRVTLRCSPRSGDLSVYWYQQSLDQGLQFLIQYYNGEERAKGNILERFSAQQFPDLHSELNLSSLELGDSALYFCASSASRTGTNTGELFFGEGSRLTVL.

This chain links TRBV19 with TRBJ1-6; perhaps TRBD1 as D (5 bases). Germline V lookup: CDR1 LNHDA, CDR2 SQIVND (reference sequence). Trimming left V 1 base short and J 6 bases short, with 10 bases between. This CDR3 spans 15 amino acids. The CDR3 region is CASSIGTGGNSPLHF. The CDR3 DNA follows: TGTGCCAGTAGTATAGGTACAGGAGGTAATTCACCCCTCCACTTT.

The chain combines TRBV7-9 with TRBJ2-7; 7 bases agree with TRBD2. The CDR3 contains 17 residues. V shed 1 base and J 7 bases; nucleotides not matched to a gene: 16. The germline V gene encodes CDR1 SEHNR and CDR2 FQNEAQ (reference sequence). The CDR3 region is CASSLEMGAGVPGEQYF. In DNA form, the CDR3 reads TGTGCCAGCAGCTTAGAAATGGGTGCGGGAGTCCCTGGAGAGCAGTACTTC.